The present T cell receptor beta chain was sequenced within a study of blood T cell repertoires in COVID-19. Some clones are missing from TCRdb's copy, which holds only in-frame ones; the method was immunoSEQ multiplex PCR. There are 100,000 or so clones in the sample; roughly 76% occur only once, and 8% to 9.5% lies in the top ten. A remark on this clone: Other DNA variants within this sample encode the same CDR3.

V dropped 0 bases and J dropped 7 bases, with 8 bases sitting between them. Per germline, CDR1 SGHDT and CDR2 YYEEEE. This CDR3 contains 13 residues. Specimen: peripheral blood. The clonotype was recovered from a woman in her seventies with acute or convalescent COVID-19. This rearrangement joins TRBV5-6 to TRBJ2-1; maybe TRBD2 (6 bases). In DNA, the CDR3 is TGTGCCAGCAGCTTGGGGCGGGGAAATGAGCAGTTCTTC. Translated, it gives CASSLGRGNEQFF.